These 23 T cell receptor beta chains came from one sample sequenced in a study of human T cells and chemical hapten exposure. Specified time point: patch test 1, 2 weeks after DPC sensitization. Treatment here: therapeutic diphenylcyclopropenone sensitization with weekly scalp DPC. TCRdb reprocessed the RACE reads with MiXCR, giving one entry per CDR3 protein. Of about 360,000 distinct CDR3 sequences in the sample, approximately 6.9% were seen once. This material consisted of whole blood, taken in connection with sensitization to the hapten diphenylcyclopropenone (DPC). The receptors originated from a young woman with alopecia areata. Some clones in this sample may be carry-over from other donors' samples.

For the CDR3, the DNA is TGTGCCAGCAGTTTCCGCGGGCGCGGTCAGCCCCAGCATTTT. This translates into CASSFRGRGQPQHF. The chain carries TRBV28 and TRBJ1-5; no clear D. The CDR3 length is 14 residues. Germline lookup yields CDR1 MDHEN and CDR2 SYDVKM. V was pared by 3 bases and J by 6 bases, with 12 bases between. Full variable domain (rest looked up from reference TRBV28 and TRBJ1-5): DVKVTQSSRYLVKRTGEKVFLECVQDMDHENMFWYRQDPGLGLRLIYFSYDVKMKEKGDIPEGYSVSREKKERFSLILESASTNQTSMYLCASSFRGRGQPQHFGDGTRLSIL.

This clonotype was recorded once. The rearrangement joins TRBV5-5 to TRBJ1-6; TRBD1 aligns across 8 bases. V gave up 0 bases and J gave up 4 bases; unmatched junction bases: 0. This CDR3 is 15 amino acids long. In germline, CDR1 is SGHKS, CDR2 YYEKEE (reference sequence). The CDR3 region has the DNA TGTGCCAGCAGCTTGGGACAGGGGTATAATTCACCCCTCCACTTT. As protein: CASSLGQGYNSPLHF. The full variable domain, its missing parts supplied by reference TRBV5-5 and TRBJ1-6, is DAGVTQSPTHLIKTRGQQVTLRCSPISGHKSVSWYQQVLGQGPQFIFQYYEKEERGRGNFPDRFSARQFPNYSSELNVNALLLGDSALYLCASSLGQGYNSPLHFGNGTRLTVT.

The V and J genes are TRBV4-3 and TRBJ2-7; 12 bases fit TRBD1. The trim removed 9 bases at V and 5 bases at J, leaving 5 bases unmatched. Germline loops: CDR1 LGHNA, CDR2 YSLEER. This CDR3 has 13 amino acids. CDR3 region: CARPGQGANEQYF. CDR3 DNA: TGCGCCAGGCCGGGACAGGGGGCGAACGAGCAGTACTTC.

CDR3 loop: CASTLGTTHDTIYF. CDR3 in DNA: TGTGCCAGCACCTTAGGAACGACCCATGACACCATATATTTT. The chain joins TRBV28 to TRBJ1-3; D remains ambiguous. The CDR3 contains 14 residues. V was pared by 7 bases and J by 8 bases, with 18 bases between. In germline, CDR1 is MDHEN, CDR2 SYDVKM.

In this sample, this clonotype turned up many times. The chain has TRBV6-2 or TRBV6-3 and TRBJ2-3, with D possibly being TRBD2 (7 bases). Trimming cost V 0 bases and J 1 base, with 17 bases left between them. The CDR3 runs to 18 residues. CDR1 and CDR2 from the germline V gene are MNHEY and SVGEGT. The chain's CDR3 is CASSYSMRGPRGTDTQYF. CDR3 nucleotides: TGTGCCAGCAGTTACTCGATGCGGGGGCCGCGAGGCACAGATACGCAGTATTTT.

This clonotype was counted a few times. The V call is TRBV2, the J call TRBJ2-3, with D perhaps matching TRBD1 (5 bases). The CDR3 length is 15 residues. V was pared by 6 bases and J by 2 bases, with 15 bases between. Per the germline V gene, CDR1 is SNHLY and CDR2 is FYNNEI. In DNA form, the CDR3 reads TGTGCCAGCAGGAGACAGTCAAAACCCACAGATACGCAGTATTTT. Amino acids: CASRRQSKPTDTQYF.

The chain uses TRBV11-2 and TRBJ1-1; a possible D gene is TRBD1 (6 bases). Trimming took 1 base from V and 4 from J, leaving 13 bases between them. Per the germline V gene, CDR1 is SGHAT and CDR2 is FQNNGV. The CDR3 is made up of 15 amino acids. In DNA, the CDR3 is TGTGCCAGCAGCTTAGGACAGGCGGCAAGCACTGAAGCTTTCTTT. Encoded protein: CASSLGQAASTEAFF.

In its sample, this clonotype was seen a few times. The V call is TRBV11-3, the J call TRBJ2-1; 8 bases are a match to TRBD1. Germline V gene lookup returns CDR1 SGHNT and CDR2 YENEEA. The junction had 2 bases not matched to a gene; V was cut back by 5 bases and J by 8 bases. This CDR3 region has 12 residues. The CDR3 reads CASSLDRDEQFF. CDR3 nucleotide sequence: TGTGCCAGCAGCCTGGACAGGGATGAGCAGTTCTTC. The whole variable domain, filled in from reference TRBV11-3 and TRBJ2-1, reads EAGVVQSPRYKIIEKKQPVAFWCNPISGHNTLYWYLQNLGQGPELLIRYENEEAVDDSQLPKDRFSAERLKGVDSTLKIQPAELGDSAVYLCASSLDRDEQFFGPGTRLTVL.

V usage is TRBV12-3 or TRBV12-4 and J usage is TRBJ2-1; D not certain. V was trimmed by 3 bases and J by 8 bases, leaving 17 bases between them. The CDR3 spans 15 residues. CDR3 region: CASSLIGSWSDEQFF. The CDR3 DNA reads TGTGCCAGCAGTTTGATCGGAAGCTGGAGCGATGAGCAGTTCTTC.

The V call is TRBV2, the J call TRBJ1-2, with D perhaps TRBD1 (6 bases). From germline, CDR1 is SNHLY and CDR2 FYNNEI. The CDR3 covers 15 residues. Trimming cost V 0 bases and J 8 bases, with 16 bases left between them. CDR3 amino acids: CASSEAGASLGGYTF. The CDR3 coding sequence is TGTGCCAGCAGTGAAGCGGGGGCGTCGTTAGGCGGCTACACCTTC. The variable domain in full, completed from reference TRBV2 and TRBJ1-2, reads EPEVTQTPSHQVTQMGQEVILRCVPISNHLYFYWYRQILGQKVEFLVSFYNNEISEKSEIFDDQFSVERPDGSNFTLKIRSTKLEDSAMYFCASSEAGASLGGYTFGSGTRLTVV.

This clonotype was seen a handful of times. The chain combines TRBV7-2 with TRBJ1-1, with a weak D call TRBD1 (6 bases). The CDR3 sequence is 13 residues long. The ends were cut back, 5 bases at V and 5 bases at J, with 12 bases in the middle. Germline V gene lookup returns CDR1 SGHTA and CDR2 FQGNSA. CDR3 amino acids: CASSVITGTEAFF. In DNA form, the CDR3 reads TGTGCCAGCAGCGTAATCACAGGGACTGAAGCTTTCTTT. Based on the CDR3 plus reference TRBV7-2 and TRBJ1-1, the full variable domain is GAGVSQSPSNKVTEKGKDVELRCDPISGHTALYWYRQSLGQGLEFLIYFQGNSAPDKSGLPSDRFSAERTGGSVSTLTIQRTQQEDSAVYLCASSVITGTEAFFGQGTRLTVV.

This clonotype was seen only a few times. This chain joins TRBV7-2 and TRBJ1-5, with 9 bases fitting TRBD1. V shed 1 base and J 5 bases; nucleotides not matched to a gene: 3. There are 15 residues in the CDR3. Germline loops: CDR1 SGHTA, CDR2 FQGNSA. The CDR3 bases are TGTGCCAGCAGCTTAGGAGGGACAGGGTATCAGCCCCAGCATTTT. This translates into CASSLGGTGYQPQHF.

This clonotype came up a few times. V usage is TRBV7-9 and J usage is TRBJ1-6; 10 bases align to TRBD1. With 3 bases clipped from V and 8 bases from J, the junction kept 4 bases outside the gene matches. Germline-derived CDR1 and CDR2 are SEHNR and FQNEAQ (reference sequence). The CDR3 is 15 amino acids. CDR3 in DNA: TGTGCCAGCAGCTTCCCCGGACAGGGGGATTCACCCCTCCACTTT. This gives the protein CASSFPGQGDSPLHF.

The V and J genes are TRBV6-2 or TRBV6-3 and TRBJ1-2, with unresolved D. This CDR3 has 12 amino acids. The V end was cut by 2 bases, the J end by 5 bases, with 6 bases between. Germline V gene data show CDR1 as MNHEY and CDR2 as SVGEGT. CDR3 DNA sequence: TGTGCCAGCAGTTACGATCTATATGGCTACACCTTC. This translates into CASSYDLYGYTF.

This clonotype showed up many times. The J gene is TRBJ1-5, the V gene TRBV19; the D is unclear. V lost 6 bases, J lost 6 bases, and 12 bases lay in between. Germline V lookup: CDR1 LNHDA, CDR2 SQIVND (reference sequence). CDR3 length: 13 residues. The CDR3 reads CASRSSQIQPQHF. Written as DNA, the CDR3 is TGTGCCAGTAGGTCAAGCCAAATTCAGCCCCAGCATTTT.

This clonotype has ten or more counts. V gene TRBV12-3 or TRBV12-4 combines with J gene TRBJ2-3, with 8 bases fitting TRBD1. The trim removed 4 bases at V and 3 bases at J, leaving 9 bases unmatched. This CDR3 comprises 16 residues. The CDR3 reads CASSSGQGLRTDTQYF. The CDR3 DNA sequence: TGTGCCAGCAGTTCCGGACAGGGTTTGCGAACAGATACGCAGTATTTT.

There are a few counts of this clonotype. This chain connects TRBV4-2 to TRBJ1-2; TRBD1 aligns across 9 bases. V gave up 3 bases and J gave up 3 bases; unmatched junction bases: 8. Germline CDR1 is LGHNA and CDR2 is YNFKEQ. The CDR3 is 16 amino acids. The CDR3 protein is CASSQPRDRVDYGYTF. CDR3 DNA: TGTGCCAGCAGCCAGCCGCGGGACAGGGTAGACTATGGCTACACCTTC.

This clonotype was seen more than once but under ten times. The rearrangement uses TRBV20-1 and TRBJ2-1, with 7 bases aligning to TRBD2. Germline loops: CDR1 DFQATT, CDR2 SNEGSKA (reference sequence). V gave up 4 bases and J gave up 1 base; unmatched junction bases: 4. The CDR3 length is 14 residues. CDR3 nucleotide sequence: TGCAGTGCTAACGGGGGGATGTCCTACAATGAGCAGTTCTTC. It yields the protein CSANGGMSYNEQFF.

In its sample, this clonotype was seen many times. The V call is TRBV5-5, the J call TRBJ1-1, with D possibly TRBD1 on 5 matching bases. V lost 1 base and J 0 bases, leaving 10 bases between the germline ends. This CDR3 contains 15 residues. Germline values: CDR1 SGHKS, CDR2 YYEKEE (reference sequence). The CDR3 nucleotides are TGTGCCAGCAGCTTGCGGCAGGGTATGAACACTGAAGCTTTCTTT. Amino acids: CASSLRQGMNTEAFF.

The chain recombines TRBV11-1 with TRBJ2-7; 10 bases fit TRBD2. The CDR3 length is 15 residues. J was trimmed by 2 bases and V by 5 bases; bases with no gene match: 6. Germline CDR1 reads SGHAT; CDR2 reads FQDESV (reference sequence). CDR3 protein: CASSPSSGGTYEQYF. Written as DNA, the CDR3 is TGTGCCAGCAGCCCTTCTAGCGGGGGCACCTACGAGCAGTACTTC.

This clonotype was observed at least ten times. This chain uses TRBV24-1 with TRBJ2-2; D unresolved. V lost 2 bases to trimming and J lost 6 bases, with 6 bases between them. Germline values: CDR1 KGHDR, CDR2 SFDVKD. This CDR3 is 13 amino acids long. The CDR3: CATSDSSAGELFF. CDR3 DNA: TGTGCCACCAGTGATTCGAGTGCCGGGGAGCTGTTTTTT.

The chain is built from TRBV7-3 and TRBJ2-1; D remains ambiguous. The V and J ends lost 2 bases and 8 bases respectively, with 7 bases between them. CDR3 length: 12 residues. Germline loops: CDR1 SGHTA, CDR2 FQGTGA. The CDR3 DNA is TGTGCCAGCAGCTTAGGGCGCGATGAGCAGTTCTTC. Amino acids: CASSLGRDEQFF. Full variable domain (missing parts from reference TRBV7-3 and TRBJ2-1): GAGVSQTPSNKVTEKGKYVELRCDPISGHTALYWYRQSLGQGPEFLIYFQGTGAADDSGLPNDRFFAVRPEGSVSTLKIQRTERGDSAVYLCASSLGRDEQFFGPGTRLTVL.

This clonotype showed up just a few times. The J gene is TRBJ2-3, the V gene TRBV24-1; a possible D gene is TRBD1 (6 bases). Germline V gene data show CDR1 as KGHDR and CDR2 as SFDVKD. Trimming shortened V by 3 bases and J by 1 base, and 10 bases separated the two germline ends. The CDR3 has 15 residues. The CDR3 region has the DNA TGTGCCACCAGTGATCCAAGACAGGGCACAGATACGCAGTATTTT. This codes for CATSDPRQGTDTQYF.